This T cell receptor beta chain was documented in a study of regulatory T cells in long-lasting Graves disease (dated by TCRdb to about 2021). In terms of the full investigation: To count as having persistent Graves' disease, a patient had to have received antithyroid drug treatment for over 5 years with TSH receptor autoantibodies remaining persistently positive. This study used TCR sequencing and RNA sequencing of peripheral blood to compare persistent Graves' disease patients against newly diagnosed Graves' disease patients. The study took place in China and was registered as a clinical trial. A total of about 33 samples were covered by TCR sequencing, comprising approximately 13 persistent and around 20 newly diagnosed Graves' disease patients. On average, persistent Graves' disease patients in the clinical cohort had been on antithyroid drugs for approximately ten years. Findings and caveats that apply to the study as a whole: The authors acknowledged the small sample size as a limitation that may reduce accuracy. Preferential use of TRBV28, TRBJ1-2 and TRBJ2-5 was observed in persistent disease, whereas TRBV20-1 and TRBJ2-1 were favored in newly diagnosed disease. The study examined only peripheral blood because the primary lesion, thyroid tissue, could not be accessed. Compared with newly diagnosed patients, persistent Graves' disease patients had lower TCR Shannon entropy and fewer highly expanded clones, which suggests clonal expansion. Only the TCR beta chain was sequenced and analyzed. More public clonotypes were shared among persistent patients (approximately 3,000) than among newly diagnosed patients (roughly 1,000).

Receptors were amplified or captured by multiplex PCR. Sequencing used an Illumina HiSeq 4000. CDR3 regions were amplified by Arm-PCR with iRepertoire HTBI primers to construct TCR beta libraries. Gel purification was performed on PCR products prior to sequencing. The authors processed their data as follows. Gene usage analysis of CDR3 amino acid clonotypes used the roughly 60 TRBV and around 14 TRBJ segments found across samples. COPE and FqMerger were used to merge filtered high-quality paired reads into contigs. BLAST was used to align contigs to IMGT TRBV, TRBD and TRBJ reference genes, with CDR3 defined following IMGT. Any clonotype with a frequency above 0.1% was counted as a highly expanded clone. Shannon entropy was used to measure repertoire diversity, and the Gini coefficient was used to measure V-J evenness. Public clonotypes were defined as clonotypes shared by more than one individual. TCRdb reworked the public reads: Q25 trimming with fastp, MiXCR clone assembly, productive beta chains retained. Merged by CDR3 protein, the rows form single entries marked with the most common genes and DNA. These V and J calls rely on TCRdb rather than the paper's analysis. The sample contains around 340,000 distinct CDR3 sequences, around a fifth of them found a single time. The top ten clones comprise roughly 29% of the sample.

Reading from cysteine to phenylalanine, the CDR3 counts 10 amino acids. The only DNA kept is the CDR3, 30 bases in frame from the first base. CDR1 and CDR2 are read off the germline V gene as MDHEN and SYDVKM. V gives up 8 bases and J gives up 4 bases, and the segment between their germline ends measures 6 bases. Regarding this clonotype: It lacks a known antigen. The record has no base qualities; no much larger clone is one base away.

In light of the paper, this sample's time point label describes: persistent/refractory GD, antithyroid drugs over 5 years with positive TRAb. RNA was extracted from PBMCs in TRIzol for both TCR sequencing and RNA sequencing. Graves' disease was diagnosed according to American Thyroid Association guidelines. Recruitment of patients was carried out at an endocrinology department in Xi'an, China. Each patient gave roughly 10 milliliters of peripheral blood, collected in an EDTA anticoagulant tube. Ficoll Paque Plus density gradient separation was used to isolate PBMCs, and no additional T cell sorting was done. RNA quality was checked with an Agilent 2100 Bioanalyzer and agarose gel, and concentration with a NanoDrop 2000.

The receptor's source is a female donor with Graves disease. The receptor chain draws on TRBV28 and TRBJ2-7; perhaps TRBD1 is the D gene, with 6 bases matching. The starting material was peripheral blood mononuclear cells (PBMCs), obtained when the disease was refractory, from a patient treated with antithyroid drugs. Read as DNA, the sequence is TGTGCCAGCCAGGGGTACGAGCAGTACTTC. It encodes CASQGYEQYF.